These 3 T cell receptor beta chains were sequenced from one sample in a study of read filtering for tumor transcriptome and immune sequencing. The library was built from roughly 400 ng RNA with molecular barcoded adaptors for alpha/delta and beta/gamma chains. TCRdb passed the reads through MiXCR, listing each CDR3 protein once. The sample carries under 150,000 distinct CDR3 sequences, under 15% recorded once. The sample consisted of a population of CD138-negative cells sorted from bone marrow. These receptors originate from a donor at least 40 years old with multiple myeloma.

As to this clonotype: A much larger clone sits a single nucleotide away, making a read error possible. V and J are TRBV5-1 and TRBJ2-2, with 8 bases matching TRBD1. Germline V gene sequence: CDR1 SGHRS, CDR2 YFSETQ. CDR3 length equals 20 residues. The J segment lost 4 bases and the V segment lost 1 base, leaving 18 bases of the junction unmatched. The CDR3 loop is CASSLQADRDRSSGTGELFF. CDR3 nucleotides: TGCGCCAGCAGCTTGCAAGCTGACCGGGACAGGTCCAGTGGCACCGGGGAGCTGTTTTTT.

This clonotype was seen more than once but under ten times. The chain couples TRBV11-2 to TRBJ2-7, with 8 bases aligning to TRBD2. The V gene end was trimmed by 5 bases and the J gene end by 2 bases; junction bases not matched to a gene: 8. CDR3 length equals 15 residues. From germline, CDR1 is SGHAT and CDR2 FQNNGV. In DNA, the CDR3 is TGTGCCAGCAGCCGCCGGGCTAGCGGGCCCTACGAGCAGTACTTC. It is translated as CASSRRASGPYEQYF.

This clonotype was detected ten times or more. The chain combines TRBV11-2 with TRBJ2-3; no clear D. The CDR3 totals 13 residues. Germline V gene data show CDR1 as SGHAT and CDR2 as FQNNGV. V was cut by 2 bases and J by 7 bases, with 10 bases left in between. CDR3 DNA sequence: TGTGCCAGCAGCTTAAATCTGGGAAATACGCAGTATTTT. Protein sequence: CASSLNLGNTQYF.